Listed here are 27 T cell receptor beta chains from one sample, sequenced in a study of blood T cell repertoires in COVID-19. Sequencing was performed with immunoSEQ multiplex PCR; in TCRdb, only in-frame clones are kept and a portion is missing. There are around 49,000 clones in the sample; 60% to 80% occur only once, and about 6% lies in the top ten. The sample was PBMCs or T cells enriched from blood (not recorded which). These receptors all stem from a woman in her 50s with acute COVID-19.

The chain has TRBV5-4 and TRBJ1-6, with D tentatively TRBD1 (5 bases). Germline values: CDR1 SGHNT, CDR2 YYREEE (reference sequence). V was pared by 1 base and J by 8 bases, with 13 bases between. The CDR3 has 15 amino acids. The CDR3 sequence: CASSLIGDSYSPLHF. CDR3 nucleotide sequence: TGTGCCAGCAGCTTGATAGGGGATTCCTATTCACCCCTCCACTTT.

The chain recombines TRBV7-6 with TRBJ2-6; 8 bases map to TRBD1. The V gene end was trimmed by 3 bases and the J gene end by 0 bases; junction bases not matched to a gene: 4. CDR3 length: 17 residues. Germline-derived CDR1 and CDR2 are SGHVS and FNYEAQ. The CDR3: CASSLTGVSSGANVLTF. CDR3 DNA sequence: TGTGCCAGCAGCTTGACAGGGGTTTCCTCTGGGGCCAACGTCCTGACTTTC.

This clone was seen a single time. This chain uses TRBV28 with TRBJ1-2, with D maybe TRBD1 (5 bases). Germline V CDR1 and CDR2: MDHEN, SYDVKM. V was pared by 5 bases and J by 5 bases, with 12 bases between. The CDR3 is made up of 13 amino acids. The chain's CDR3 is CASSGPGLYGYTF. CDR3 nucleotides: TGTGCCAGCAGTGGCCCAGGGCTTTATGGCTACACCTTC.

The chain is built from TRBV21-1 and TRBJ1-6; TRBD1 is the table's D call, not checked against the DNA. TRBV21-1 is marked as a pseudogene. The CDR3 covers 19 residues. The CDR3 sequence is CASSKGGHRALTYNSPLHF. The CDR3 nucleotides are TGTGCCAGCAGCAAAGGTGGCCACAGGGCTCTCACCTATAATTCACCCCTCCACTTT.

The table lists this clone with a few counts. The chain couples TRBV3-1 (or the pseudogene TRBV3-2) to TRBJ1-5, with D possibly being TRBD1 (5 bases). Looked up from germline, CDR1 is LGHDT and CDR2 is YNNKEL (reference sequence). The V end lost 3 bases, the J end lost 0 bases, and 12 bases lay between the germline ends. CDR3 length: 16 amino acids. The CDR3 nucleotides are TGTGCCAGCAGCCAGGGGGGGTTTTATAGCAATCAGCCCCAGCATTTT. This gives the protein CASSQGGFYSNQPQHF.

This chain links TRBV3-1 (or the pseudogene TRBV3-2) with TRBJ2-5; 7 nucleotides match TRBD2. This CDR3 contains 17 residues. V lost 0 bases to trimming and J lost 5 bases; unmatched junction nucleotides: 12. Germline values: CDR1 LGHDT, CDR2 YNNKEL (reference sequence). DNA for the CDR3: TGTGCCAGCAGCCAAGATCTGATGACTGGGGGGGTGGAGACCCAGTACTTC. It specifies CASSQDLMTGGVETQYF.

CDR3 bases: TGTGCCAGTCGTCCCCCGGACAGTCGCAGAGGCTACACCTTC. It is translated as CASRPPDSRRGYTF. This chain joins TRBV19 and TRBJ1-2; the D gene is possibly TRBD1 (6 bases). Germline V gives CDR1 LNHDA, CDR2 SQIVND (reference sequence). This CDR3 region has 14 residues. Trimming removed 8 bases from V and 8 bases from J, with 21 bases in between. Variable domain in full (rest from reference TRBV19 and TRBJ1-2): DGGITQSPKYLFRKEGQNVTLSCEQNLNHDAMYWYRQDPGQGLRLIYYSQIVNDFQKGDIAEGYSVSREKKESFPLTVTSAQKNPTAFYLCASRPPDSRRGYTFGSGTRLTVV.

The chain links TRBV7-9 to TRBJ2-1, with a possible D match to TRBD1 (6 bases). Germline V gene data show CDR1 as SEHNR and CDR2 as FQNEAQ (reference sequence). The V gene lost 4 bases and the J gene lost 0 bases, with 19 bases spanning the gap. CDR3 length: 18 amino acids. The CDR3 bases are TGTGCCAGCAGCTCCCTGGACCCACTCAGGGGCTCCTACAATGAGCAGTTCTTC. Encoded protein: CASSSLDPLRGSYNEQFF.

Written as DNA, the CDR3 is TGTGCCAGCAGTTACGCTAAGCATTCACCCCTCCACTTT. Residues: CASSYAKHSPLHF. V usage is TRBV6-5 and J usage is TRBJ1-6; D uncertain. CDR1 and CDR2 (germline): MNHEY, SVGAGI. Trimming cost V 2 bases and J 8 bases, with 7 bases left between them. CDR3 size: 13 residues.

The chain recombines TRBV5-1 with TRBJ1-6, with TRBD1 matching 7 bases. The J segment lost 9 bases and the V segment lost 0 bases, leaving 6 bases of the junction unmatched. Germline-derived CDR1 and CDR2 are SGHRS and YFSETQ. The CDR3 is made up of 15 amino acids. The CDR3 DNA is TGCGCCAGCAGCTTGGAGCAGGCAGGGGGTTCACCCCTCCACTTT. This gives the protein CASSLEQAGGSPLHF.

V usage is TRBV7-9 and J usage is TRBJ1-1; D possibly corresponds to TRBD1 (6 bases). The V gene lost 8 bases and the J gene lost 4 bases, with 14 bases spanning the gap. The CDR3 consists of 13 residues. Per germline, CDR1 SEHNR and CDR2 FQNEAQ (reference sequence). This CDR3 is CASGRGIITEAFF. CDR3 coding DNA: TGTGCCAGCGGTAGGGGGATTATCACTGAAGCTTTCTTT.

V is TRBV5-5 and J is TRBJ2-1, with TRBD2 identical over 8 bases. Germline values: CDR1 SGHKS, CDR2 YYEKEE (reference sequence). Germline trimming cut 4 bases from V and 6 bases from J; bases unmatched to any gene: 15. The CDR3 totals 17 residues. The DNA for the CDR3 is TGTGCCAGCAGCCCACCGGGGCGGGGGGCTATAGGCAATGAGCAGTTCTTC. Amino acids: CASSPPGRGAIGNEQFF. Complete variable domain (other parts from reference TRBV5-5 and TRBJ2-1): DAGVTQSPTHLIKTRGQQVTLRCSPISGHKSVSWYQQVLGQGPQFIFQYYEKEERGRGNFPDRFSARQFPNYSSELNVNALLLGDSALYLCASSPPGRGAIGNEQFFGPGTRLTVL.

With respect to this clone: A read error may account for a junction end that differs from germline. The chain carries TRBV5-4 and TRBJ2-1, with D possibly being TRBD2 (5 bases). CDR3 length: 15 residues. The germline V gene encodes CDR1 SGHNT and CDR2 YYREEE (reference sequence). The CDR3 here is CASSLGLASYNEQLF. In DNA, the CDR3 is TGTGCCAGCAGCTTGGGGCTAGCCTCCTACAATGAGCAGCTCTTC.

The count of this clone is one. The chain uses TRBV6-5 and TRBJ1-1; D is possibly TRBD1 (6 bases). CDR3 length: 14 amino acids. The germline V and J ends were trimmed by 0 bases and 7 bases, with 12 bases remaining between them. Germline loops: CDR1 MNHEY, CDR2 SVGAGI. The CDR3 bases are TGTGCCAGCAGTTACTCAGGGGGTGAGTATGAAGCTTTCTTT. Translating it yields CASSYSGGEYEAFF.

The V and J genes are TRBV6-5 and TRBJ2-1; 9 bases align to TRBD1. The CDR3 is 13 amino acids. Trimming cost V 9 bases and J 2 bases; bases outside gene matches: 2. Germline V gene data show CDR1 as MNHEY and CDR2 as SVGAGI. The CDR3 DNA follows: TGTGCCAGTACAGGGGGCCCCTACAATGAGCAGTTCTTC. Its protein product is CASTGGPYNEQFF.

The chain combines TRBV30 with TRBJ2-7, with 9 bases aligning to TRBD1. The germline V gene encodes CDR1 GTSNPN and CDR2 SVGIG (reference sequence). The junction had 15 bases not matched to a gene; V was cut back by 5 bases and J by 7 bases. The CDR3 is 15 amino acids. CDR3: CAWEKKGQGSKEQYF. CDR3 nucleotides: TGTGCCTGGGAAAAGAAGGGACAGGGTTCGAAAGAGCAGTACTTC.

Only one count was recorded for this clone. V and J are TRBV19 and TRBJ2-6; 8 bases are shared with TRBD1. V shed 2 bases, J shed 2 bases, and the junction held 8 bases outside the gene matches. The CDR3 totals 18 residues. CDR1 is LNHDA and CDR2 is SQIVND in the germline V gene (reference sequence). CDR3 coding DNA: TGTGCCAGTAGTATAACGACAGGGGCTCCTACTGGGGCCAACGTCCTGACTTTC. Encoded protein: CASSITTGAPTGANVLTF.

This clone was recorded only once. The chain carries TRBV5-1 and TRBJ1-5; 10 nucleotides line up with TRBD1. The germline V gene has CDR1 SGHRS and CDR2 YFSETQ. Trimming cost V 0 bases and J 2 bases; bases outside gene matches: 8. This CDR3 is built from 18 residues. CDR3 bases: TGCGCCAGCAGCTTGGGACAGGGGGCCGTCGGTCGCAATCAGCCCCAGCATTTT. The encoded protein is CASSLGQGAVGRNQPQHF.

This clone was detected only once. V gene TRBV21-1 combines with J gene TRBJ2-1; the table assigns TRBD1, which was not confirmed against the DNA. TRBV21-1 is recorded as a pseudogene. This CDR3 is built from 12 residues. The CDR3 here is CASSTPWAQQFF. The CDR3 nucleotides read TGTGCCAGCAGCACCCCTTGGGCCCAGCAGTTCTTC.

The gene calls are TRBV4-2 and TRBJ2-2; 10 nucleotides line up with TRBD1. Germline loops: CDR1 LGHNA, CDR2 YNFKEQ. There are 18 residues in the CDR3. V shed 1 base and J 2 bases; nucleotides not matched to a gene: 7. The CDR3 reads CASSQAGQGIPNTGELFF. CDR3 DNA sequence: TGTGCCAGCAGCCAAGCGGGACAGGGGATACCTAACACCGGGGAGCTGTTTTTT.

The V call is TRBV2, the J call TRBJ2-7; weak D call: TRBD1 (6 bases). The CDR3 is 12 amino acids. CDR1 and CDR2 (germline): SNHLY, FYNNEI. V was cut by 11 bases and J by 4 bases, with 15 bases left in between. CDR3: CAGKARGYEQYF. CDR3 DNA sequence: TGTGCCGGTAAGGCGAGGGGGTACGAGCAGTACTTC. The full variable domain, with the rest looked up from reference TRBV2 and TRBJ2-7, is EPEVTQTPSHQVTQMGQEVILRCVPISNHLYFYWYRQILGQKVEFLVSFYNNEISEKSEIFDDQFSVERPDGSNFTLKIRSTKLEDSAMYFCAGKARGYEQYFGPGTRLTVT.

J is TRBJ2-4 and V is TRBV28; weak D call: TRBD2 (6 bases). In germline, CDR1 is MDHEN, CDR2 SYDVKM. This CDR3 has 21 amino acids. Trimming removed 6 bases from V and 1 base from J, with 31 bases in between. CDR3 protein: CASSLPRASGDRMVAKNIQYF. CDR3 bases: TGTGCCAGCAGCCTCCCCAGGGCCTCGGGGGACCGCATGGTGGCCAAAAACATTCAGTACTTC.

This chain uses TRBV7-8 with TRBJ2-6; TRBD1 aligns across 7 bases. CDR3 length equals 17 residues. In germline, CDR1 is SGHVS, CDR2 FQNEAQ. After removal of 2 bases from V and 1 base from J, the junction contained 5 bases not matched to a gene. Written as DNA, the CDR3 is TGTGCCAGCAGCTTAAGGGGGCTTGCGTCTGGGGCCAACGTCCTGACTTTC. This translates into CASSLRGLASGANVLTF. Together with reference TRBV7-8 and TRBJ2-6, the CDR3 gives the full variable domain: GAGVSQSPRYKVAKRGQDVALRCDPISGHVSLFWYQQALGQGPEFLTYFQNEAQLDKSGLPSDRFFAERPEGSVSTLKIQRTQQEDSAVYLCASSLRGLASGANVLTFGAGSRLTVL.

This chain links TRBV28 with TRBJ1-2; the D is unclear. The CDR3 is made up of 13 amino acids. V was trimmed by 5 bases and J by 5 bases, leaving 12 bases between them. Germline loops: CDR1 MDHEN, CDR2 SYDVKM. CDR3 nucleotides: TGTGCCAGCAGTCGACTCAAGGAGTATGGCTACACCTTC. Encoded protein: CASSRLKEYGYTF.

The chain employs TRBV5-1 and TRBJ1-6; D unresolved. The CDR3 runs 13 residues. V lost 3 bases and J lost 10, with 11 bases in between. Germline CDR1 reads SGHRS; CDR2 reads YFSETQ. The CDR3 sequence is CASSSEVGSPLHF. CDR3 nucleotides: TGCGCCAGCAGCTCCGAAGTCGGGTCACCCCTCCACTTT.

This clone was seen just once. The rearrangement joins TRBV6-6 to TRBJ1-4, with a weak D call TRBD1 (5 bases). CDR1 and CDR2 from the germline V gene are MNHNY and SVGAGI (reference sequence). Trimming took 6 bases from V and 8 from J, leaving 19 bases between them. The CDR3 length is 15 residues. DNA of the CDR3: TGTGCCAGCAGCTCAAGGGGTTCCCCTTTAGAAAAACTGTTTTTT. Amino acids: CASSSRGSPLEKLFF.

The chain couples TRBV28 to TRBJ1-6; 9 bases line up with TRBD1. CDR3 length equals 14 residues. The V gene end was trimmed by 5 bases and the J gene end by 10 bases; junction bases not matched to a gene: 6. Germline V gene sequence: CDR1 MDHEN, CDR2 SYDVKM. The chain's CDR3 is CASSPGQGRSPLHF. The CDR3 region has the DNA TGTGCCAGCAGTCCTGGACAGGGGAGATCACCCCTCCACTTT.